The present T cell receptor beta chain was sequenced within a study of T cells in Graves' hyperthyroidism and ophthalmopathy. CDR1 is SGHAT and CDR2 is FQDESV in the germline V gene (reference sequence). V was cut by 2 bases and J by 4 bases, with 11 bases left in between. The length of the CDR3 is 14 residues. Regions amplified from RNA transcripts were the TCR beta CDR3 regions. The HTBI set primed first-round TCR CDR3 RT-PCR. Using its own MiXCR run on the multiplex PCR reads, TCRdb lists one record per CDR3 protein. The sample holds around 440,000 distinct CDR3 sequences, roughly 14% seen once. Specimen: blood. The chain carries TRBV11-1 and TRBJ2-5, with no clear D. The clonotype comes from a woman younger than 30 with Graves' hyperthyroidism. The CDR3 loop reads CASSLLRLGETQYF. The CDR3 DNA follows: TGTGCCAGCAGCTTACTCAGACTCGGAGAGACCCAGTACTTC.